This T cell receptor beta chain was profiled in a study of cytomegalovirus exposure and HLA in healthy donors. Concerning this clone itself: What it recognizes is unknown.

PCR primers comprised 60 Vbeta and 13 Jbeta primers. The repertoire was sequenced with immunoSEQ multiplex PCR; TCRdb's copy has only in-frame clones and lacks some. The data show roughly 120,000 clones, 81% seen once. Broader study findings: For TCR beta chains, V- and J-gene trimming was later linked to a missense DCLRE1C variant.

There are 16 residues in the CDR3. Trimming took 7 bases from V and 3 from J, leaving 22 bases between them. Germline V gives CDR1 MDHEN, CDR2 SYDVKM. This sequence was found in a woman aged 25 to 39 in good health and CMV-seronegative. The chain couples TRBV28 to TRBJ2-7; a weak D match, TRBD2 (6 bases). Material for sequencing was PBMCs. Here the CDR3 DNA reads TGTGCCAGCAATTTTCCGGCGAGGGACGGGGGCTACGAGCAGTACTTC. Translating it yields CASNFPARDGGYEQYF.